These T cell receptor beta chains were read from a single sample in a study of cytomegalovirus exposure and HLA in healthy donors. Profiled with immunoSEQ multiplex PCR; TCRdb holds only in-frame clones, not every one. This sample has about 190,000 clones; around 81% occur once, and the top ten carry 2.1%. The sequenced material came from PBMCs. These receptors were obtained from a woman aged 18-29 years in good health and CMV-seropositive. The CDR3 runs from the conserved cysteine through the conserved F or W. D genes are given only for firm matches. Clone size, where shown, is once, few, many, or a class for clones that have expanded.

J,D,V,size,CDR3,DNA
TRBJ2-1,TRBD2,TRBV6-4,.,CASSDSFASGGPNEQFF,TGTGCCAGCAGTGACTCATTCGCATCGGGGGGGCCGAATGAGCAGTTCTTC
TRBJ1-2,TRBD1,TRBV7-6,.,CASSPRDSLNYGYTF,TGTGCCAGCAGCCCTAGGGACAGTCTTAACTATGGCTACACCTTC
TRBJ2-1,.,TRBV7-9,.,CASSLASAGYSYNEQFF,TGTGCCAGCAGCTTAGCGTCTGCCGGGTACTCCTACAATGAGCAGTTCTTC
TRBJ2-5,TRBD2,TRBV28,.,CASTRMTSGGPVETQYF,TGTGCCAGCACCAGGATGACTAGCGGGGGGCCAGTAGAGACCCAGTACTTC
TRBJ1-2,.,TRBV19,.,CASSIGQQAWSGYTF,TGTGCCAGTAGTATAGGCCAACAGGCCTGGAGTGGCTACACCTTC
TRBJ1-5,TRBD1,TRBV7-2,.,CASSLTQGVYQPQHF,TGTGCCAGCAGCTTAACACAGGGGGTTTATCAGCCCCAGCATTTT
TRBJ2-1,TRBD1,TRBV27,.,CASSYRGEGNEQFF,TGTGCCAGCAGTTACAGGGGTGAGGGGAATGAGCAGTTCTTC
TRBJ2-4,TRBD1,TRBV28,.,CASRNPGQGFGAKNIQYF,TGTGCCAGCAGGAATCCGGGACAGGGGTTCGGAGCCAAAAACATTCAGTACTTC
TRBJ2-1,TRBD1,TRBV15,.,CATSRDRRGLEQFF,TGTGCCACCAGCCGGGACCGTAGGGGGCTTGAGCAGTTCTTC
TRBJ2-5,TRBD2,TRBV28,.,CASKLRGETQYF,TGTGCCAGCAAGTTGCGGGGGGAGACCCAGTACTTC
TRBJ2-5,.,TRBV28,.,CASRTGGQETQYF,TGTGCCAGCAGGACTGGAGGACAAGAGACCCAGTACTTC
TRBJ1-4,.,TRBV19,once,CASRKQGNEKLFF,TGTGCCAGTAGGAAACAGGGTAATGAAAAACTGTTTTTT
TRBJ1-6,TRBD1,TRBV27,.,CASSVRRDRGIPTLHF,TGTGCCAGCAGCGTAAGACGGGACAGGGGGATACCCACCCTCCACTTT
TRBJ2-5,TRBD2,TRBV4-3,.,CASSQGVAGGQETQYF,TGCGCCAGCAGCCAAGGGGTTGCGGGGGGGCAAGAGACCCAGTACTTC
TRBJ2-7,TRBD1,TRBV7-2,.,CASSSYRGEQYF,TGTGCCAGCAGCTCCTACAGGGGGGAGCAGTACTTC
TRBJ2-5,TRBD1,TRBV6-6,.,CASSSRQGQETQYF,TGTGCCAGCAGTTCGCGACAGGGCCAAGAGACCCAGTACTTC
TRBJ2-3,TRBD2,TRBV2,.,CASAPLAGKTDTQYF,TGTGCCAGCGCCCCACTAGCGGGAAAGACAGATACGCAGTATTTT